The T cell receptor (beta chain) under discussion was sequenced for a study of blood T cell repertoires in COVID-19. The overall study: Material from acute and convalescent COVID-19 was sourced from the United States, Italy and Spain. Sample material is recorded as cDNA or gDNA derived from T cells, B-cell-depleted T cells, or PBMCs.

Here immunoSEQ multiplex PCR was the method, and the copy in TCRdb shows in-frame clones only, minus some. The sample includes approximately 210,000 clones, roughly 82% of them seen just once. Trimming shortened V by 7 bases and J by 0 bases, and 16 bases separated the two germline ends. The CDR3 contains 17 residues. Germline CDR1 is MRHNA and CDR2 is SNTAGT. The receptor was isolated from a woman aged 40 to 50 with acute or convalescent COVID-19. The sequenced sample was peripheral blood. V and J are TRBV6-4 and TRBJ2-6; TRBD1 might be the D (6 bases). CDR3 nucleotides: TGTGCCAGCACTGGAACGGACAGTTTCTCTGGGGCCAACGTCCTGACTTTC. This encodes CASTGTDSFSGANVLTF.